This T cell receptor beta chain was documented in a study of Graves' ophthalmopathy and Graves' hyperthyroidism. The study amplified TCR beta CDR3 regions using RNA transcripts. The library came from an HTBI-primed first-round RT-PCR and a second-round multiplex PCR. MiXCR, applied by TCRdb to the multiplex PCR reads, yields one record per CDR3 protein. The table shows about 1.1 million distinct CDR3 sequences, with about 36% occurring only once. This clonotype has a handful of counts. The antigen remains unidentified. Germline CDR1 is SNHLY and CDR2 is FYNNEI. This CDR3 contains 14 residues. V gave up 4 bases and J gave up 2 bases, with 11 bases separating them. New diagnoses, under 2 months' duration, and ages 18 to 65 characterized the hyperthyroidism patients. Uncontrolled infections, other autoimmune diseases, pregnancy or lactation barred patients from enrollment. Clinicians diagnosed using symptoms, serum thyroxine, TRAb, thyroid ultrasound and orbital computed tomography.

Findings of the study overall: Appearing in blood as well were most expanded thyroid clonotypes above 0.001 frequency.

V usage is TRBV2 and J usage is TRBJ2-5, with D possibly TRBD2 on 6 matching bases. Material for sequencing was peripheral blood or thyroid tissue (not recorded which). The TCR was taken from an adult man with Graves' hyperthyroidism. The CDR3 here is CASSAGLGQETQYF. The CDR3 region has the DNA TGTGCCAGCAGTGCGGGACTGGGGCAAGAGACCCAGTACTTC.